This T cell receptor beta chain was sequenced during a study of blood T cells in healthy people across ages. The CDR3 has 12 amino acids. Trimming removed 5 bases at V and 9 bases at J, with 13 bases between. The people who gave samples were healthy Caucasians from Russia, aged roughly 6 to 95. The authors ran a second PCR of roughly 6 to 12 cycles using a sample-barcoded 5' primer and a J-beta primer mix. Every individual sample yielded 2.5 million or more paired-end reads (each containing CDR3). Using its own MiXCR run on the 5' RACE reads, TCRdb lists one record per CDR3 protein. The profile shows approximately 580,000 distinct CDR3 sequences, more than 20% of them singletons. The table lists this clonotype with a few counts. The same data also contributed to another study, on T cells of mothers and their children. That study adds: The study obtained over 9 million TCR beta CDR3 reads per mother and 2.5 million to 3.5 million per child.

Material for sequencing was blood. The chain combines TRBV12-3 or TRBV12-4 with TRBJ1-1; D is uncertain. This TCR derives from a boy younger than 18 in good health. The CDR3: CASSLGLEKAFF. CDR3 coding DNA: TGTGCCAGCAGTCTGGGGTTAGAGAAAGCTTTCTTT.